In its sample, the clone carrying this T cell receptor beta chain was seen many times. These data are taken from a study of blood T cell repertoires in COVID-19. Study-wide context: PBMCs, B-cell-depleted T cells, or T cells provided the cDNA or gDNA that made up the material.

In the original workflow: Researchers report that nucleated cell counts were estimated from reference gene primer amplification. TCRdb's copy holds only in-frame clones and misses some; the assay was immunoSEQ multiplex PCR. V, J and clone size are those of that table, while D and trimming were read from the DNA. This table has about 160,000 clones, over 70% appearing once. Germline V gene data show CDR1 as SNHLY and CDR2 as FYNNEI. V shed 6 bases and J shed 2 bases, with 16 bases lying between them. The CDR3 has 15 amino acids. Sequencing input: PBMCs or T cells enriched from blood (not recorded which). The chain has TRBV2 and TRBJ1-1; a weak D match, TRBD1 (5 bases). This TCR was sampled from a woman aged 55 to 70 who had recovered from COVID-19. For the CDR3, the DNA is TGTGCCAGCAGCGAAATTCCCGACAGTAACACTGAAGCTTTCTTT. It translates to CASSEIPDSNTEAFF.